The 14 T cell receptor beta chains below were found in one sample sequenced in a study of monozygotic twins with inflammatory bowel disease. TCRdb reanalyzed the 5' RACE reads, giving one entry per CDR3 protein sequence and no DNA. The listing contains 350,000 to 400,000 distinct CDR3 sequences. Sequenced: blood. Every receptor here comes from a human donor with ulcerative colitis or Crohn's disease, or a healthy co-twin of an affected twin (not recorded which).

This rearrangement joins TRBV3-1 to TRBJ1-2; the D gene TCRdb calls, TRBD1, cannot be checked with no DNA. Germline-derived CDR1 and CDR2 are LGHDT and YNNKEL (reference sequence). The CDR3 is made up of 16 amino acids. CDR3 sequence reads: CASSQDSNRVGYGYTF.

The CDR3 loop reads CASSPTGQDTQYF. The rearrangement uses TRBV7-7 and TRBJ2-3; TCRdb lists TRBD1, though no DNA is available to test this call. Germline V gene lookup returns CDR1 SSHAT and CDR2 FNYEAQ (reference sequence). This CDR3 comprises 13 residues.

The rearrangement uses TRBV24-1 and TRBJ2-1; TCRdb proposes TRBD1, but this gene call is untestable without DNA. This CDR3 spans 17 amino acids. Germline CDR1 is KGHDR and CDR2 is SFDVKD. The CDR3 region is CATSETRQGSRENEQFF.

V usage is TRBV7-9 and J usage is TRBJ2-1. Germline CDR1 is SEHNR and CDR2 is FQNEAQ (reference sequence). The CDR3 is made up of 15 amino acids. The CDR3 region is CASSSLRGSYNEQFF.

V is TRBV14 and J is TRBJ1-1. Germline-derived CDR1 and CDR2 are SGHDN and FVKESK. This CDR3 region has 14 residues. The CDR3: CASSQEDGYTEAFF.

This chain uses TRBV5-6 with TRBJ2-5; TCRdb's D call of TRBD1 is untestable without DNA. In germline, CDR1 is SGHDT, CDR2 YYEEEE. This CDR3 contains 14 residues. The CDR3 sequence is CASSLGTNQETQYF.

V and J are TRBV9 and TRBJ2-7; there is no DNA to check the TCRdb D call of TRBD1. The germline gives CDR1 SGDLS, CDR2 YYNGEE. The CDR3 is 15 residues long. CDR3 amino acids: CASSVGGTASYEQYF.

This chain uses TRBV6-1 with TRBJ1-4; the D call of TRBD1 rests on TCRdb alone, since no DNA is present to check it. The CDR3 runs to 14 residues. Germline V gene lookup returns CDR1 MNHNS and CDR2 SASEGT. The CDR3 protein is CASSTTGRGEKLFF.

The rearrangement uses TRBV5-6 and TRBJ2-5; lacking DNA, the TRBD1 call made by TCRdb goes unchecked. The CDR3 covers 14 residues. Germline V gene data show CDR1 as SGHDT and CDR2 as YYEEEE. CDR3 in amino acids: CASSRTGGQETQYF.

The rearrangement uses TRBV12-3 or TRBV12-4 and TRBJ1-2; as DNA is missing, the TRBD1 call by TCRdb cannot be tested. The CDR3 is 15 amino acids. The chain's CDR3 is CASSWRKDRGFGYTF.

The gene calls are TRBV19 and TRBJ2-3; TCRdb's D call, TRBD2, is unchecked because there is no DNA. The CDR3 extends over 14 amino acids. Germline assignment: CDR1 LNHDA and CDR2 SQIVND (reference sequence). The CDR3 loop reads CASSEEDSTDTQYF.

The rearrangement uses TRBV18 and TRBJ1-5; TCRdb's D call of TRBD1 is untestable without DNA. Per the germline V gene, CDR1 is KGHSH and CDR2 is LQKENI. The CDR3 is made up of 14 amino acids. CDR3: CASSRTDSNQPQHF.

The genes are TRBV7-2 and TRBJ1-1; as DNA is missing, the TRBD1 call by TCRdb cannot be tested. The CDR3 is made up of 15 amino acids. CDR1 and CDR2 from the germline V gene are SGHTA and FQGNSA. The CDR3 here is CASSLVFGGNTEAFF.

The chain carries TRBV6-5 and TRBJ2-7. This CDR3 has 14 residues. Germline V gene data show CDR1 as MNHEY and CDR2 as SVGAGI. The CDR3 loop is CASISLAGSYEQYF.